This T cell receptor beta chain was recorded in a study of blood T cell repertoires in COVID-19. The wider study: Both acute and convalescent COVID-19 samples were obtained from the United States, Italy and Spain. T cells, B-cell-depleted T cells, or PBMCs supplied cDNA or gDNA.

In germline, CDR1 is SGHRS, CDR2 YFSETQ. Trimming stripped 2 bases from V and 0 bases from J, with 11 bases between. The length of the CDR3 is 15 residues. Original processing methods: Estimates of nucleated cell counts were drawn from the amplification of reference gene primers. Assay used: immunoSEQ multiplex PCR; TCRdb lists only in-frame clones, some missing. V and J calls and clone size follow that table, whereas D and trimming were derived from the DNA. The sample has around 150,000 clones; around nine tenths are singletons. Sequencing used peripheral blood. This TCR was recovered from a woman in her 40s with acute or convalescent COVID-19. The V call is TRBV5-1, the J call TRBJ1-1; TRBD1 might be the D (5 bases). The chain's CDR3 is CASSLYGGLNTEAFF. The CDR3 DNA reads TGCGCCAGCAGCTTATACGGGGGTTTGAACACTGAAGCTTTCTTT.